A selection of T cell receptor beta chains follows, all from one sample in a study of blood T cell repertoires in COVID-19. Only in-frame clones appear in the TCRdb table, and some are missing; sequencing was by immunoSEQ multiplex PCR. The profile shows 150,000 to 200,000 clones, 70% to 90% of them singletons. Sequenced sample: peripheral blood. The receptors shown here come from a woman aged 80 or older with acute or convalescent COVID-19. Both conserved end residues are trimmed from each CDR3. Fields, in order: J gene, D gene, V gene, CDR3 protein. D genes are given only for firm matches.

j_call: TRBJ1-3; d_call: TRBD1; v_call: TRBV7-2; cdr3_aa: ASSLDRGRGNTIY
j_call: TRBJ2-7; d_call: NA; v_call: TRBV19; cdr3_aa: ASQGSANEQY
j_call: TRBJ2-2; d_call: NA; v_call: TRBV24-1; cdr3_aa: ATQYDRNTGELF
j_call: TRBJ2-3; d_call: TRBD2; v_call: TRBV18; cdr3_aa: ASSPSIRRGGTDTQY
j_call: TRBJ2-7; d_call: TRBD1; v_call: TRBV18; cdr3_aa: ASSQQFGTGPYEQY
j_call: TRBJ1-2; d_call: TRBD1; v_call: TRBV19; cdr3_aa: ASSRYLFDREEGGYT
j_call: TRBJ1-1; d_call: TRBD1; v_call: TRBV7-9; cdr3_aa: ASSRLIGQGGTEAF
j_call: TRBJ2-5; d_call: NA; v_call: TRBV5-4; cdr3_aa: ASSLPRSQETQY
j_call: TRBJ2-3; d_call: NA; v_call: TRBV30; cdr3_aa: AWSPTDTQY
j_call: TRBJ1-2; d_call: TRBD1; v_call: TRBV5-1; cdr3_aa: ASSVTGVDGYT
j_call: TRBJ1-5; d_call: TRBD1; v_call: TRBV27; cdr3_aa: ASGTTGGAQPQH
j_call: TRBJ2-1; d_call: NA; v_call: TRBV7-2; cdr3_aa: ASSFAIRGHNEQF
j_call: TRBJ2-3; d_call: TRBD1; v_call: TRBV5-5; cdr3_aa: ASKDRGGTDTQY
j_call: TRBJ2-1; d_call: TRBD1; v_call: TRBV7-9; cdr3_aa: ASSLSLLRQGVSNEQF
j_call: TRBJ1-6; d_call: NA; v_call: TRBV19; cdr3_aa: ASSTRQINNSPLH
j_call: TRBJ2-1; d_call: TRBD2; v_call: TRBV5-6; cdr3_aa: ASSLGAGPNNEQF
j_call: TRBJ1-6; d_call: NA; v_call: TRBV6-4; cdr3_aa: ASSDPTGGNSPLH
j_call: TRBJ2-7; d_call: TRBD1; v_call: TRBV10-1; cdr3_aa: ASSWGTGGSEQY
j_call: TRBJ2-3; d_call: NA; v_call: TRBV5-6; cdr3_aa: ASSFWRAADTQY
j_call: TRBJ2-1; d_call: NA; v_call: TRBV7-7; cdr3_aa: ASSLAAGPNEQF
j_call: TRBJ2-2; d_call: NA; v_call: TRBV6-5; cdr3_aa: AALGGTGELF
j_call: TRBJ2-7; d_call: NA; v_call: TRBV19; cdr3_aa: ASSTTAAWEQY
j_call: TRBJ1-5; d_call: NA; v_call: TRBV2; cdr3_aa: ASIWGPNQPQH
j_call: TRBJ1-1; d_call: TRBD1; v_call: TRBV5-4; cdr3_aa: ASSRQGPEAF
j_call: TRBJ1-1; d_call: TRBD1; v_call: TRBV23-1; cdr3_aa: ASSLPDRGRTEAF
j_call: TRBJ2-1; d_call: TRBD2; v_call: TRBV5-1; cdr3_aa: ASSLAGTSGANEQF
j_call: TRBJ1-1; d_call: NA; v_call: TRBV5-1; cdr3_aa: ASSLGTANTEAF
j_call: TRBJ1-5; d_call: NA; v_call: TRBV7-9; cdr3_aa: ASSLTGRGNQPQH
j_call: TRBJ2-3; d_call: NA; v_call: TRBV10-2; cdr3_aa: ASESGMAATDTQY
j_call: TRBJ2-7; d_call: TRBD1; v_call: TRBV7-2; cdr3_aa: ASSTSTGGYEQY
j_call: TRBJ1-3; d_call: NA; v_call: TRBV2; cdr3_aa: ASSVGGEPGNTIY
j_call: TRBJ1-2; d_call: TRBD1; v_call: TRBV2; cdr3_aa: ASSPGQLREGYT
j_call: TRBJ1-1; d_call: NA; v_call: TRBV7-3; cdr3_aa: ASSPTGGNTEAF
j_call: TRBJ1-3; d_call: NA; v_call: TRBV11-2; cdr3_aa: ASSVQGAGNTIY
j_call: TRBJ2-7; d_call: TRBD1; v_call: TRBV5-1; cdr3_aa: ASSLSGQAFDEQY